This T cell receptor beta chain was found in a study of T cell responses to AZD1222 COVID-19 vaccine (dated by TCRdb to 2020 to 2023). Context from the whole study: AZD1222 recipients with second doses at about 4 weeks or about 12 weeks were pooled, because spike-specific TCR depth and breadth did not differ between schedules. A total of just over 230 trial participants underwent TCR sequencing, of whom nearly 210 had received two doses of AZD1222 and around 25 had received two doses of the MenACWY control vaccine. Trial participants were enrolled into age subgroups of 18-55, 56-69 and 70-plus years, which contained around 150, 29 and 61 TCR-sequenced participants, respectively. General findings and caveats noted by the study authors: Nearly half of unique spike-specific TCRs reportedly recognized epitopes outside regions mutated in the B.1.351 and B.1.1.7 variants. Because no day 14 peak-response samples were available, repertoires were characterized only after the peak T cell response. Spike-specific TCR breadth and depth rose significantly after two AZD1222 doses compared with day 0 and with MenACWY recipients. Participants were mostly white British, with more females than males. The authors suggested clonal diversity may have been underestimated. The 56-69-year group was small, and its depth increase did not reach significance, likely because of low power. Vaccine-associated CD4 TCRs spanned the whole spike protein, with dominant responses in regions 160-218 and 743-854. Only a handful of AZD1222 recipients were SARS-CoV-2 seropositive at baseline, limiting conclusions about previously exposed vaccinees.

The cysteine opens and the phenylalanine closes a CDR3 of 15 amino acids. The sequence is cut down to CDR3 DNA, 45 bases in frame from base 1. CDR1 and CDR2 (MNHEY, SVGAGI) derive from the germline V gene. Ends trimmed: V by 6 bases, J by 3 bases; bases unmatched to a gene: 8. The CDR3 regions of human TCRbeta chains were analyzed by immunosequencing. Per the authors' processing: TCRs in the repertoires were matched against a reference library of SARS-CoV-2-specific TCRs that had been generated with the MIRA antigen-specificity platform. Breadth was defined as the fraction of unique TCRs that were SARS-CoV-2-associated, and depth was defined as the fraction of total T cells that were SARS-CoV-2-associated. Each spike-specific TCR was assigned to its reactive spike region and to a CD4 or CD8 class using the MIRA data. Log10-transformed breadth and depth values were compared by one-way ANOVA with Sidak's multiple comparisons tests. TCRdb carries this immuneACCESS record with in-frame sequences only. Its versions omit some clonotypes, under half of them owing to an unresolved V gene in the studies checked, with the rest unexplained. V, J and clone size are those of that table, while D and trimming were read from the DNA. Recorded for this sample are about 150,000 clones; about 85% of them occurred a single time. Around 3% of the sample belongs to the ten largest clones.

Taken with the paper, the label for time point translates to: baseline before first vaccination. Vaccinee samples were obtained from the UK trials COV001 and COV002, which included a single-blind randomized controlled phase 2/3 trial of AZD1222 (ChAdOx1 nCoV-19) in healthy adults. For TCRbeta chain sequencing, PBMC samples from trial participants were taken at day 0 and at day 28 after the second dose. Concerning this clone: Its target antigen remains unknown. No per-base quality is available; no much larger clone lies one base away.

Here the chain combines TRBV6-5 and TRBJ1-5; 7 bases in between match TRBD1. The source was peripheral blood, collected on day 0 of AZD1222 vaccination. The source is an adult in good health. The CDR3 is CASRIRQGHNQPQHF. DNA sequence: TGTGCCAGCAGAATTCGACAGGGACACAATCAGCCCCAGCATTTT.